This TCR beta chain originates from a study of blood T cell repertoires in COVID-19. Overall study context: Sites in the United States, Italy and Spain provided acute and convalescent COVID-19 samples.

V shed 6 bases and J 6 bases; nucleotides not matched to a gene: 10. The CDR3 contains 16 residues. Germline assignment: CDR1 MDHEN and CDR2 SYDVKM. Some clones are missing from TCRdb's copy, which holds only in-frame ones; the method was immunoSEQ multiplex PCR. The sample consists of under 150,000 clones, about 90% of them appearing once. The receptor comes from a woman in her forties or fifties with acute or convalescent COVID-19. This chain uses TRBV28 with TRBJ2-3, with TRBD2 matching over 12 bases. Sequencing was done on a sample of peripheral blood. CDR3 amino acids: CASRLRLAGVPDTQYF. The CDR3 nucleotides read TGTGCCAGCAGGTTAAGACTAGCGGGAGTTCCCGATACGCAGTATTTT.